The entry that follows covers one TCR beta chain sequence. The antigen is unknown. Clones were sequenced by immunoSEQ multiplex PCR, and TCRdb holds only the in-frame ones, with some missing. The sample consists of millions of clones, roughly 95% of them appearing once. This entry belongs to a study of shared clonotypes between healthy human individuals. Overall study findings and caveats: A small donor pool kept down the genetic and exposure-history diversity that was represented. Non-shared clonotypes had lower generation probabilities than clonotypes shared by all four sorted-subset donors.

Only CD45RO-negative cells positively selected for CCR7 counted as naive CD8 cells, so terminally differentiated effector memory CD45RA+ cells were excluded. The specimen was naive CD8+ T cells sorted from blood. The TCR was taken from a man aged 18-30 years in good health.

CDR3 DNA: TGTGCCAGCAGTTCCGGGAGCCCCTACGAGCAGTACTTC. It translates to CASSSGSPYEQYF. The gene calls are TRBV28 and TRBJ2-7; D perhaps matches TRBD2 (6 bases). Trimming took 4 bases from V and 2 from J, leaving 9 bases between them. The CDR3 consists of 13 residues. Germline V lookup: CDR1 MDHEN, CDR2 SYDVKM.